Listed here is a single T cell receptor beta chain. Its specific antigen is unknown. Base qualities are missing; no much larger clone stands one base away. Trimming leaves V shorter by 0 bases and J shorter by 3 bases, with the junction holding 9 bases beyond the gene matches. The germline V gene (reference sequence) gives CDR1 as LNHNV and CDR2 as YYDKDF. Including the terminal cysteine and phenylalanine, the CDR3 comprises 18 residues. Left in the record is the CDR3 DNA by itself, 54 bases read in frame from the first base. The data belong to a study of OX40 agonist ivuxolimab in advanced cancers. Describing the broader study: The costimulatory receptor OX40 (CD134) was targeted by ivuxolimab, a fully human IgG2 agonistic monoclonal antibody. In the dose-escalation cohort, more than 75% of patients were male, and the mean age was roughly 60 years, with a range of 23 to 79. Peripheral TCRbeta sequencing was intended to test whether TCR sequence diversity was altered and clonal T-cell expansion was caused by ivuxolimab. Intravenous ivuxolimab was administered to patients every 2 weeks at six dose levels: 0.01, 0.1, 0.3, 1.5, 3 and 10 mg/kg. Prior anti-PD-1, anti-PD-L1 or anti-CTLA-4 therapy was permitted, and checkpoint inhibitors had been received by about 36% of dose-escalation patients. Partial responses were achieved by three dose-escalation patients, of whom one had hepatocellular carcinoma and two had cutaneous melanoma. Of the approximately 50 dose-escalation patients, hepatocellular carcinoma was present in 19, melanoma in some 15, renal cell carcinoma in 9 and head and neck cancer in 9. The paper covers the monotherapy dose-escalation part of the phase I ivuxolimab trial, which included N of about 56 patients.

Summary of the overall study and its limitations: At doses of 0.1 to 3.0 mg/kg, clonal expansion of both CD4+ and CD8+ blood T cells was observed from baseline to week 6. The antigen specificity of the clonally expanded peripheral T cells was not determined. Low levels of normalized T-cell clonal expansion were also shown by some nonresponding patients. Partial responders in the 0.1-3.0 mg/kg groups had among the lowest normalized peripheral clonal expansion, especially among CD8+ T cells. After ivuxolimab, more expanded clones were found on average in CD8+ T cells than in CD4+ T cells.

Patients with a history of autoimmune disease or receiving systemic immunosuppression were excluded from the trial. Peripheral blood for TCR sequencing was drawn from every dose cohort at baseline, at cycle 4 day 1 and at cycle 7 day 1. Samples came from an open-label, multicenter, first-in-human phase I dose-escalation trial of ivuxolimab. Adults with locally advanced or metastatic head and neck squamous cell, hepatocellular, melanoma or renal cell carcinoma were enrolled in the trial. Before TCR sequencing, CD4+ T cells and CD8+ T cells were sorted from peripheral blood as separate populations. For sequencing of the TCRbeta CDR3 region, genomic DNA was extracted from the sorted cells. TCRbeta CDR3 regions were sequenced using the immunoSEQ Assay. TCRdb took this table from immuneACCESS and kept in-frame rearrangements with V and J called. Such tables lack part of the clones; where checked against another copy, unresolved V genes explain under half of the gap, and the rest is unexplained. This sample gives 65,000 to 90,000 clones in total; 91% of them show up just once. About 2.3% of the sample is in the top ten clones.

This TCR was recovered from an adult with an advanced solid tumor such as melanoma, head and neck, liver or kidney cancer. This specimen consisted of CD4+ or CD8+ T cells sorted from blood, obtained in a trial of the OX40 agonist ivuxolimab. This chain is built from TRBV15 and TRBJ1-3; 9 nucleotides in the junction match TRBD1. The DNA sequence is TGTGCCACCAGCAGAGATCCTACACAGGGGGCGGGTGGAAACACCATATATTTT. Its protein reads: CATSRDPTQGAGGNTIYF.